This T cell receptor (beta chain) was sequenced in a study of beta chain features in type 1 diabetes (dated by TCRdb to 2016 to 2019). At the level of the whole study: Mean age, gender distribution, total cell number and subset yield were not different between patients and healthy donors. A total of about 110,000,000 sorted cells were examined across all samples, and a strong correlation was observed between cell number per subset and RNA yield. The study compared TCRB repertoires of sorted circulating CD4+ T cell subsets between recently diagnosed type 1 diabetes patients and matched healthy donors. Regulatory and stem cell-like memory subsets were isolated from only 8 patients and roughly eight healthy donors, whereas naive and central memory subsets came from all 30 or so donors. The paper as a whole reports these results and caveats: PCR might favor shorter templates, but patient and control samples were amplified and corrected together, so any skew would affect both groups equally. In all four CD4+ subsets, TCRB CDR3 length was moderately but significantly shorter in type 1 diabetes patients. The naive, central memory and regulatory TCRB repertoires appeared to resemble one another more closely among patients than among healthy donors. Patients with type 1 diabetes made fewer insertions and deleted more nucleotides at VDJ recombination sites, implying thymic rearrangement abnormalities. Because cDNA was sequenced instead of genomic DNA, activated cells with high expression could be over-represented, although the groups did not differ in activation or CD3 levels. Only small numbers of individuals were included in the HLA sub-analyses, which left unresolved whether HLA type had any influence on TCRB rearrangement.

Trimming costs V 9 bases and J 2 bases, and their ends lie 17 bases apart. As encoded in the germline V gene (reference sequence), CDR1 is LNHDA while CDR2 is SQIVND. Including the terminal cysteine and phenylalanine, the CDR3 comprises 15 residues. Of the read, only the CDR3 DNA is kept; its 45 bases are in frame from base 1. All of the isolated RNA was reverse transcribed with the High Capacity cDNA Reverse Transcription Kit, so expressed TCRB transcripts were sequenced. Naive, central memory and regulatory T cell samples underwent deep immunoSEQ sequencing, averaging approximately 3.3 million total reads per sample. Sorted cells were lysed in RLT buffer, and RNA was extracted using DNase-treated RNeasy Micro or Mini kits according to cell number. Each cell subset was processed separately to prevent cross-contamination, with patient and healthy donor samples processed together. TCRB sequences were amplified from cDNA with the immunoSEQ multiplex PCR, producing 87-bp fragments spanning the CDR3 region. Amplicons were sequenced on the Illumina HiSeq platform. Regarding the original processing steps: PCR bias was corrected computationally using synthetic template baselines, and reads within Hamming distance 2 were collapsed, with unmergeable singletons discarded. By aligning reads against IMGT, V, D and J genes, CDR3 length, and insertions or deletions at six rearrangement sites were assigned. Clonotype counts were normalized to sorted cell number within each subset before computing true diversity and Gini coefficients with the tcR R package. The overlap coefficient, calculated on TCRB nucleotide sequences, was used to quantify repertoire sharing. As a proxy for the pre-selection repertoire, out-of-frame TCRB sequences from naive cells were analyzed. Held by TCRdb, this immuneACCESS table contains in-frame sequences only and omits some clones. Under half of the omission traces to an unresolved V gene where checked; the cause of the rest is unknown. Clone size and V and J calls were adopted from that table, with D and trimming inferred from the DNA. The sample contains roughly 230,000 clones, about 9.3% of them found a single time. The ten largest clones capture 0.034% of the sample.

A single peripheral blood draw of about 120 mL on average was collected from each donor into heparinised tubes. Using a panel that included CD45RO, CCR7, CD25, CD127, CD95 and CD27, naive, central memory, regulatory and stem cell-like memory CD4+ T cells were sorted on a BD FACSAria II. A purity above 98% was achieved for all sorted populations. PBMCs were separated immediately by Lymphoprep density gradient centrifugation and were stained directly, without being cultured. Samples were stained and sorted in pairs, with one healthy donor and one patient per experiment, so that batch effects were minimized. This clone was seen a few times. Its antigen is unknown. No base qualities exist here, and no much larger clone lies one base off it.

Sequencing was carried out using naive CD4+ T cells from blood. According to the study, the label for this sample's cell subset or site signals: true naive CD4+ T cells. The sequence joins TRBV19 to TRBJ1-5; the D region possibly corresponds to TRBD1 (6 bases align). This TCR was recovered from a woman under 30 in good health. In nucleotides, the sequence is TGTGCCAGCCGATGGGGGCAGGGAGGCAATCAGCCCCAGCATTTT. The encoded protein is CASRWGQGGNQPQHF.